Listed here are 6 T cell receptor beta chains from one sample, sequenced in a study of blood T cell repertoires in COVID-19. Data came from immunoSEQ multiplex PCR; TCRdb stores just in-frame clones and leaves some out. The sample consists of about 260,000 clones, approximately 80% of them appearing once. Sequenced sample: peripheral blood. The receptor set was obtained from a man in his sixties with acute or convalescent COVID-19.

This clone is a singleton in its sample. This chain connects TRBV3-1 (or the pseudogene TRBV3-2) to TRBJ2-2, with D perhaps TRBD2 (7 bases). With 7 bases removed from V and 0 bases from J, the gap between germline ends came to 12 bases. The CDR3 has 15 amino acids. Germline loops: CDR1 LGHDT, CDR2 YNNKEL (reference sequence). The CDR3 DNA sequence: TGTGCCAGCAAGTGGGAGGGGGCGAACACCGGGGAGCTGTTTTTT. Its translation is CASKWEGANTGELFF.

This clone was picked up one time. The chain carries TRBV7-9 and TRBJ2-5; possibly TRBD2 for D (6 bases). The CDR3 consists of 17 residues. Trimming removed 4 bases at V and 2 bases at J, with 20 bases between. Germline assignment: CDR1 SEHNR and CDR2 FQNEAQ (reference sequence). CDR3 nucleotides: TGTGCCAGCAGCTCGGGATCCGGAGGGCCAATACAAGAGACCCAGTACTTC. It specifies CASSSGSGGPIQETQYF.

J is TRBJ1-4 and V is TRBV18; 9 bases align to TRBD1. CDR3 size: 15 residues. Germline assignment: CDR1 KGHSH and CDR2 LQKENI. Trimming at V came to 3 bases and at J to 5 bases, leaving 4 bases not matched to a gene. The CDR3 bases are TGTGCCAGCTCACCGGGACAGGGAATCAATGAAAAACTGTTTTTT. Its translation: CASSPGQGINEKLFF.

The chain carries TRBV4-2 and TRBJ2-5; 8 bases fit TRBD2. Germline V gene sequence: CDR1 LGHNA, CDR2 YNFKEQ. This CDR3 spans 16 amino acids. The J segment lost 4 bases and the V segment lost 0 bases, leaving 7 bases of the junction unmatched. CDR3 sequence: CASSQDRGGGRETQYF. The CDR3 DNA follows: TGTGCCAGCAGCCAAGATCGGGGCGGGGGGAGAGAGACCCAGTACTTC.

V gene TRBV7-2 combines with J gene TRBJ2-7, with D possibly matching TRBD2 (6 bases). Germline V gene data show CDR1 as SGHTA and CDR2 as FQGNSA. Trimming cost V 5 bases and J 3 bases, with 17 bases left between them. The CDR3 loop spans 15 amino acids. The CDR3 region is CASSPRSTSSYEQYF. The CDR3 DNA is TGTGCCAGCAGCCCCAGGAGTACTAGCAGCTACGAGCAGTACTTC.

This clone came up once. The CDR3, as DNA: TGTGCCAGCAGCTACAGATCCAATCAGCCCCAGCATTTT. This codes for CASSYRSNQPQHF. The chain combines TRBV7-2 with TRBJ1-5; D is uncertain. There are 13 residues in the CDR3. The V end was cut by 4 bases, the J end by 3 bases, with 7 bases between. Germline assignment: CDR1 SGHTA and CDR2 FQGNSA.